A selection of T cell receptor beta chains follows, all from one sample in a study of T-cell reconstitution after alpha-beta-depleted transplantation in children. TCRdb re-called the PCR reads with MiXCR, one entry per CDR3 protein. This sample has approximately 350,000 distinct CDR3 sequences, with roughly 14% found just once. The material sequenced was PBMCs, taken from the stem cell graft. Receptor source: a human donor who donated a stem cell graft to a child with Fanconi anemia. CDR3s leave out the opening cysteine and the closing phenylalanine or tryptophan.

J gene: TRBJ2-1
V gene: TRBV7-2
CDR3 protein: ASSLGVAGGFNEQF

J gene: TRBJ1-1
V gene: TRBV11-2
CDR3 protein: ASSLQPDLEAF

J gene: TRBJ2-5
V gene: TRBV25-1
CDR3 protein: ASRGGRGPETQY

J gene: TRBJ1-2
V gene: TRBV5-1
CDR3 protein: ASMDLYGYT

J gene: TRBJ2-1
V gene: TRBV11-2
CDR3 protein: ASSLARDGTYNEQF

J gene: TRBJ2-2
V gene: TRBV5-1
CDR3 protein: ASSLMTGQTGELF

J gene: TRBJ2-2
V gene: TRBV10-3
CDR3 protein: AITDRRENTGELF

J gene: TRBJ2-1
V gene: TRBV7-9
CDR3 protein: ASSWATGTRSYNEQF

J gene: TRBJ2-5
V gene: TRBV18
CDR3 protein: ASSPLLSETQY

J gene: TRBJ1-1
V gene: TRBV29-1
CDR3 protein: SVEDRRATGGNTEAF

J gene: TRBJ2-2
V gene: TRBV24-1
CDR3 protein: ATEPTGDTGELF

J gene: TRBJ1-1
V gene: TRBV4-1
CDR3 protein: ASMSPANTEAF

J gene: TRBJ2-7
V gene: TRBV3-1
CDR3 protein: ASSLSGYYEQY

J gene: TRBJ2-1
V gene: TRBV3-1
CDR3 protein: ASSLQGGGGEQF

J gene: TRBJ2-6
V gene: TRBV4-3
CDR3 protein: ASSQVLRVGANVLT

J gene: TRBJ2-2
V gene: TRBV18
CDR3 protein: ASSPPNGPTGELF

J gene: TRBJ1-1
V gene: TRBV4-2
CDR3 protein: ASSQDPPPGIEGPEAF

J gene: TRBJ1-2
V gene: TRBV28
CDR3 protein: ASMDRANYGYT

J gene: TRBJ2-5
V gene: TRBV28
CDR3 protein: ASSSTLLAGGETQY

J gene: TRBJ1-1
V gene: TRBV29-1
CDR3 protein: SARIWGDAEAF

J gene: TRBJ2-6
V gene: TRBV30
CDR3 protein: AWSPRQSSGANVLT

J gene: TRBJ1-5
V gene: TRBV7-9
CDR3 protein: ASSLRGQPQH

J gene: TRBJ1-2
V gene: TRBV20-1
CDR3 protein: SAPPTGMGYGYT

J gene: TRBJ2-5
V gene: TRBV2
CDR3 protein: ASDGGSQETQY

J gene: TRBJ2-1
V gene: TRBV27
CDR3 protein: ASSYDVGPRNNEQF

J gene: TRBJ2-2
V gene: TRBV27
CDR3 protein: ASSKGRSNGELF

J gene: TRBJ2-2
V gene: TRBV15
CDR3 protein: ATPRSNRDGTGELF

J gene: TRBJ2-5
V gene: TRBV30
CDR3 protein: AWNPGASRETQY

J gene: TRBJ1-2
V gene: TRBV4-2
CDR3 protein: ASSHISLELDNYGYT

J gene: TRBJ2-4
V gene: TRBV29-1
CDR3 protein: SVGGRGKGNIQY

J gene: TRBJ2-3
V gene: TRBV6-6
CDR3 protein: ASKRPRTDTQY

J gene: TRBJ2-3
V gene: TRBV5-6
CDR3 protein: ASSPRWSTDTQY

J gene: TRBJ1-5
V gene: TRBV12-3/TRBV12-4
CDR3 protein: ASSLAQGNQPQH

J gene: TRBJ1-2
V gene: TRBV7-2
CDR3 protein: ASSYGVRAQEGYT

J gene: TRBJ2-2
V gene: TRBV12-3/TRBV12-4
CDR3 protein: ASSFLATGELF

J gene: TRBJ2-1
V gene: TRBV5-5
CDR3 protein: ASSHVEGTEQF

J gene: TRBJ2-2
V gene: TRBV2
CDR3 protein: ASKILQGDTGELF

J gene: TRBJ1-1
V gene: TRBV29-1
CDR3 protein: SVLGGGTEAF

J gene: TRBJ2-2
V gene: TRBV7-8
CDR3 protein: ASSLTGSSGELF

J gene: TRBJ1-1
V gene: TRBV7-2
CDR3 protein: ASSHPGTGKAF

J gene: TRBJ2-3
V gene: TRBV7-8
CDR3 protein: ASSASGTGTDTQY

J gene: TRBJ2-7
V gene: TRBV20-1
CDR3 protein: SARGWGSSYEQY

J gene: TRBJ1-1
V gene: TRBV29-1
CDR3 protein: SVEGRRTEAF

J gene: TRBJ2-2
V gene: TRBV7-9
CDR3 protein: ASSLQGIDAGELF

J gene: TRBJ2-1
V gene: TRBV20-1
CDR3 protein: SAPGTFSYNEQF

J gene: TRBJ1-2
V gene: TRBV6-5
CDR3 protein: ASSSRDRGDGYT

J gene: TRBJ2-1
V gene: TRBV2
CDR3 protein: ASIQGQNSYNEQF

J gene: TRBJ2-1
V gene: TRBV7-6
CDR3 protein: ASSLVGLAGEQF

J gene: TRBJ2-1
V gene: TRBV7-8
CDR3 protein: ASSRGWEQF

J gene: TRBJ2-6
V gene: TRBV29-1
CDR3 protein: STLTGWGTRANVLT

J gene: TRBJ2-3
V gene: TRBV5-1
CDR3 protein: ASSLGLAGGDTQY

J gene: TRBJ2-1
V gene: TRBV9
CDR3 protein: ASSVEWTSAEQF

J gene: TRBJ2-7
V gene: TRBV20-1
CDR3 protein: SARPQGKLDEQY

J gene: TRBJ2-3
V gene: TRBV24-1
CDR3 protein: ATSDATGWGTDTQY

J gene: TRBJ1-2
V gene: TRBV5-1
CDR3 protein: ASSLAPQGVDYGYT

J gene: TRBJ1-2
V gene: TRBV9
CDR3 protein: ASSRAGVTADGYT

J gene: TRBJ2-6
V gene: TRBV7-6
CDR3 protein: ASSLSGGAGANVLT

J gene: TRBJ2-7
V gene: TRBV20-1
CDR3 protein: SASVVAGGSYEQY